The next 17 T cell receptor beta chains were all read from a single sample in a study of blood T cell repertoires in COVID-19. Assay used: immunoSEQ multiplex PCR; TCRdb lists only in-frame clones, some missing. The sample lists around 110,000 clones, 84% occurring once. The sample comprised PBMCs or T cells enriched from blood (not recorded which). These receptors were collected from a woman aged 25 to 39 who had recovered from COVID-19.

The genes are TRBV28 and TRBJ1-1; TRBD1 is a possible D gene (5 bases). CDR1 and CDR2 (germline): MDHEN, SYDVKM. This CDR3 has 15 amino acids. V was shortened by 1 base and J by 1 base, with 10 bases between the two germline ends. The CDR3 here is CASSLSSGGNTEAFF. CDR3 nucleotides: TGTGCCAGCAGTTTATCTTCCGGGGGGAACACTGAAGCTTTCTTT.

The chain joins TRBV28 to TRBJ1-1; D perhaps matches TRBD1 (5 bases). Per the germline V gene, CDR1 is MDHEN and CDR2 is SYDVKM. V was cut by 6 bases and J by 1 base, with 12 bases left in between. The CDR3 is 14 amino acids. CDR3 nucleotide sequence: TGTGCCAGCAGGCAGGGTTTGAGGAACACTGAAGCTTTCTTT. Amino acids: CASRQGLRNTEAFF. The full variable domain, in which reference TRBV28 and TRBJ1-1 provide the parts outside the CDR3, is DVKVTQSSRYLVKRTGEKVFLECVQDMDHENMFWYRQDPGLGLRLIYFSYDVKMKEKGDIPEGYSVSREKKERFSLILESASTNQTSMYLCASRQGLRNTEAFFGQGTRLTVV.

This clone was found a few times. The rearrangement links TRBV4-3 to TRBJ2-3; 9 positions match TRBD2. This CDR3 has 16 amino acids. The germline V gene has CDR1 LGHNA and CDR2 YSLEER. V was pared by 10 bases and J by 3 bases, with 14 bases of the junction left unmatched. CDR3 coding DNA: TGCGCCACCTCCCCCGGGACTAGCCTTTGGACAGATACGCAGTATTTT. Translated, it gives CATSPGTSLWTDTQYF.

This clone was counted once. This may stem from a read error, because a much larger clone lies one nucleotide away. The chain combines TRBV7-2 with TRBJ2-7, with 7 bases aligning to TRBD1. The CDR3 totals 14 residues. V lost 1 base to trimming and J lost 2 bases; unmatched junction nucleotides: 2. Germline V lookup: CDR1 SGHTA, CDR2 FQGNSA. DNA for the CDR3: TGTGCCAGCAGCTTAGGGGACAGCGCCTACGAGCAGTACTTC. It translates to CASSLGDSAYEQYF. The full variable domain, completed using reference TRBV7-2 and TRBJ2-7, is GAGVSQSPSNKVTEKGKDVELRCDPISGHTALYWYRQSLGQGLEFLIYFQGNSAPDKSGLPSDRFSAERTGGSVSTLTIQRTQQEDSAVYLCASSLGDSAYEQYFGPGTRLTVT.

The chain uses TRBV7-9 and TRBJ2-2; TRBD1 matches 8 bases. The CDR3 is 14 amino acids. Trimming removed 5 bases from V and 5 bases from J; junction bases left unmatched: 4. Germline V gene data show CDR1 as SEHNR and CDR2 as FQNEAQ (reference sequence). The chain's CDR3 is CASSAGTGTGELFF. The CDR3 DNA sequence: TGTGCCAGCAGCGCCGGGACAGGTACCGGGGAGCTGTTTTTT.

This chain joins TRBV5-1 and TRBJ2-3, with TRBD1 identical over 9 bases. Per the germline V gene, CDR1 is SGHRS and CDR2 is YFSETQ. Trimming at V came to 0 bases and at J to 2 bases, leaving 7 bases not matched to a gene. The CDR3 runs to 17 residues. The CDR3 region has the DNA TGCGCCAGCAGCTTGGACAGGGGGCGCTTGGTCACAGATACGCAGTATTTT. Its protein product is CASSLDRGRLVTDTQYF. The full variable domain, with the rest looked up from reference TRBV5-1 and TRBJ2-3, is KAGVTQTPRYLIKTRGQQVTLSCSPISGHRSVSWYQQTPGQGLQFLFEYFSETQRNKGNFPGRFSGRQFSNSRSEMNVSTLELGDSALYLCASSLDRGRLVTDTQYFGPGTRLTVL.

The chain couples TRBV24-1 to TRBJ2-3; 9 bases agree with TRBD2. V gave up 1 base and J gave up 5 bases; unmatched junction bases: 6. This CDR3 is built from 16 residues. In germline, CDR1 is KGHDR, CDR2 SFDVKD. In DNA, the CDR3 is TGTGCCACCAGTGATTTCTCGCGGGAGGGAGGAGATACGCAGTATTTT. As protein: CATSDFSREGGDTQYF.

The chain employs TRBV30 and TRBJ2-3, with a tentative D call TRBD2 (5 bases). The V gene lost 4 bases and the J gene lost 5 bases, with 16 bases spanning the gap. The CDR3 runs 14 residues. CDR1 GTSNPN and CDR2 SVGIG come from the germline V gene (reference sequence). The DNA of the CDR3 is TGTGCCTGGACCGGACGGACTGGCAGAGATACGCAGTATTTT. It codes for CAWTGRTGRDTQYF.

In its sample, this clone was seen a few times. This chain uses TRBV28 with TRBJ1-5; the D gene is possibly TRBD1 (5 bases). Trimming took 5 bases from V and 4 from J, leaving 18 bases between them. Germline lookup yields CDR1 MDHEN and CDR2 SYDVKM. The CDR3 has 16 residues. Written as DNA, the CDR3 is TGTGCCAGCAGTACTAGTGGAAACCGGGGGAATCAGCCCCAGCATTTT. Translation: CASSTSGNRGNQPQHF.

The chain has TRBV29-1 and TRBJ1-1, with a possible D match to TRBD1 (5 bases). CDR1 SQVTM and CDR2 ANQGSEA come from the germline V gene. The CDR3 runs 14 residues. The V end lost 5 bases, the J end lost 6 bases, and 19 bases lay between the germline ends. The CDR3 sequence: CSVNQGLRNAEAFF. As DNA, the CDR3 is TGCAGCGTTAACCAGGGCCTTCGAAACGCTGAAGCTTTCTTT.

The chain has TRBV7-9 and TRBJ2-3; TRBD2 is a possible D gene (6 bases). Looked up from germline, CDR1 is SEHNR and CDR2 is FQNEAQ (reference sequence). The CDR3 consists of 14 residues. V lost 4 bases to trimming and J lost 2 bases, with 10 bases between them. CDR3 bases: TGTGCCAGCAGCTCGGGACTGATCACAGATACGCAGTATTTT. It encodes CASSSGLITDTQYF. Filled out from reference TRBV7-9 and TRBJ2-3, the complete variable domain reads DTGVSQNPRHKITKRGQNVTFRCDPISEHNRLYWYRQTLGQGPEFLTYFQNEAQLEKSRLLSDRFSAERPKGSFSTLEIQRTEQGDSAMYLCASSSGLITDTQYFGPGTRLTVL.

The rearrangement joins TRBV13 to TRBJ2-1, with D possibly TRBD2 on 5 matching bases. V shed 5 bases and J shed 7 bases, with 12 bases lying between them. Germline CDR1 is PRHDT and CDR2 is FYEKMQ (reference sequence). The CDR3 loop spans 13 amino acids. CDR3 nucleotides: TGTGCCAGCAGCGGGTGGAGGAAGAATGAGCAGTTCTTC. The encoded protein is CASSGWRKNEQFF.

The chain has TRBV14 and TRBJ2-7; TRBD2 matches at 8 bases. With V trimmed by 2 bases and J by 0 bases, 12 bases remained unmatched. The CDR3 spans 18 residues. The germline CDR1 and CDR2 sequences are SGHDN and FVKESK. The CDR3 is CASSQKIFSGTSSYEQYF. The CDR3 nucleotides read TGTGCCAGCAGCCAAAAGATTTTTAGCGGGACGAGCTCCTACGAGCAGTACTTC. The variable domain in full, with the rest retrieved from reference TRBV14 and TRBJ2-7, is EAGVTQFPSHSVIEKGQTVTLRCDPISGHDNLYWYRRVMGKEIKFLLHFVKESKQDESGMPNNRFLAERTGGTYSTLKVQPAELEDSGVYFCASSQKIFSGTSSYEQYFGPGTRLTVT.

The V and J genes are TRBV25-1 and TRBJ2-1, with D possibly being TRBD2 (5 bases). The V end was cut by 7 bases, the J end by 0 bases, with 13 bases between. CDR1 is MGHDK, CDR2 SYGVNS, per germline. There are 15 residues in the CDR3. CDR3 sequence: CASTGSLSSYNEQFF. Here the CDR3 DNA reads TGTGCCAGCACGGGAAGCTTGAGCTCCTACAATGAGCAGTTCTTC.

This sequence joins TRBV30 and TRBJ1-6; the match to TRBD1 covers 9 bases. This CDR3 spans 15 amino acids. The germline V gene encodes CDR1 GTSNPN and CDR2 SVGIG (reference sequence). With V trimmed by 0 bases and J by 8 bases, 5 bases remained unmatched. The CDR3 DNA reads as TGTGCCTGGAGTGTACTCGGACAGGGGTATTCACCCCTCCACTTT. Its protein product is CAWSVLGQGYSPLHF.

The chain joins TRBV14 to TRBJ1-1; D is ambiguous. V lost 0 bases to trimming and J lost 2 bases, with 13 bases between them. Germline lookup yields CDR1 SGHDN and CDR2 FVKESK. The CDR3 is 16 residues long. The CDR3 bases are TGTGCCAGCAGCCAAGATCCCAGAGGGAACAACACTGAAGCTTTCTTT. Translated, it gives CASSQDPRGNNTEAFF.

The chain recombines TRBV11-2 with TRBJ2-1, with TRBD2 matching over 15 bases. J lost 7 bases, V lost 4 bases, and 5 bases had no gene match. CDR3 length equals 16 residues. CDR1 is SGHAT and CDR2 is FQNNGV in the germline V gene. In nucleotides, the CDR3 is TGTGCCAGCAGCTCGGGACTAGCGGGAGGTCAAAATGAGCAGTTCTTC. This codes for CASSSGLAGGQNEQFF.